The 21 T cell receptor beta chains below were found in one sample sequenced in a study of regulatory T cells in long-lasting Graves disease. Through Arm-PCR of CDR3 regions and iRepertoire HTBI primers, TCR beta libraries were built. Each CDR3 protein gets one entry after TCRdb re-called the multiplex PCR reads with MiXCR. This table has about 450,000 distinct CDR3 sequences, 16% appearing once. Specified time point: newly diagnosed GD, antithyroid drugs for less than 3 months. With RNA extracted from PBMCs as input, the TCR library was made. This sample was also put to use in a study of T cells in Graves' hyperthyroidism and ophthalmopathy.

Specimen: peripheral blood mononuclear cells (PBMCs), collected at new diagnosis, from a patient treated with antithyroid drugs. The receptors originated from a woman aged 25 to 39 with Graves disease.

This clonotype was counted many times. The genes are TRBV30 and TRBJ1-5; D gene uncertain. Between the trimmed V and J ends, which lost 7 bases and 1 base, there was a span of 14 bases. This CDR3 comprises 14 residues. The V gene's germline CDR1 is GTSNPN and CDR2 SVGIG (reference sequence). Written as DNA, the CDR3 is TGTGCCTATCCGGACCTTAGAAGCAATCAGCCCCAGCATTTT. Its protein is CAYPDLRSNQPQHF.

This clonotype has at least ten counts. The chain links TRBV11-1 to TRBJ1-4, with D possibly TRBD1 on 5 matching bases. Trimming cost V 4 bases and J 7 bases, with 16 bases left between them. Germline CDR1 SGHAT, CDR2 FQDESV (reference sequence). CDR3 length equals 15 residues. CDR3 nucleotide sequence: TGTGCCAGCAGCTACGGGGCCCTTGGTGGTGAAAAACTGTTTTTT. Encoded protein: CASSYGALGGEKLFF.

Comment on this clonotype: Possible read error: a much larger clone is one base away. The chain recombines TRBV5-1 with TRBJ1-2; a possible D gene is TRBD1 (5 bases). Germline CDR1 SGHRS, CDR2 YFSETQ. CDR3 length: 14 amino acids. V was pared by 7 bases and J by 8 bases, with 21 bases between. In DNA, the CDR3 is TGCGCCAGCGCCCCTGGGGCCTCCCTGGCGGGCTACACCTTC. Its protein is CASAPGASLAGYTF.

This clonotype showed up just a few times. The chain employs TRBV20-1 and TRBJ2-2, with 16 bases matching TRBD2. The germline V gene encodes CDR1 DFQATT and CDR2 SNEGSKA (reference sequence). This CDR3 region has 16 residues. V lost 5 bases and J lost 6; bases outside the gene matches: 6. CDR3 region: CSADSGTSGRAGELFF. The CDR3 nucleotides read TGCAGTGCTGACTCTGGGACTAGCGGGAGGGCCGGGGAGCTGTTTTTT.

This clonotype was detected many times. The rearrangement uses TRBV6-2 or TRBV6-3 and TRBJ2-1, with D hard to call. V dropped 0 bases and J dropped 6 bases, with 15 bases sitting between them. The CDR3 spans 16 residues. CDR1 is MNHEY and CDR2 is SVGEGT in the germline V gene. CDR3 bases: TGTGCCAGCAGTTACTCCCGAGGAAGGGAAGGCAATGAGCAGTTCTTC. The encoded protein is CASSYSRGREGNEQFF.

This clonotype was recorded many times. CDR3 sequence: CASRTETGPQETQYF. The CDR3 region has the DNA TGTGCCAGCAGAACTGAAACCGGGCCCCAAGAGACCCAGTACTTC. The chain carries TRBV6-1 and TRBJ2-5; D is uncertain. The length of the CDR3 is 15 residues. Germline V gene lookup returns CDR1 MNHNS and CDR2 SASEGT. The ends were cut back, 6 bases at V and 1 base at J, with 15 bases in the middle.

Details on this clonotype: A much larger clone sits a single nucleotide away, making a read error possible. V usage is TRBV7-9 and J usage is TRBJ2-7; D call uncertain. This CDR3 has 15 residues. The germline CDR1 and CDR2 sequences are SEHNR and FQNEAQ (reference sequence). The CDR3 DNA sequence: TGTGCCAGCAGCGGTCTTTTGGGGTCCAGCTACGAGAAGTACTTC. Translated, it gives CASSGLLGSSYEKYF.

This clonotype was detected many times. The rearrangement uses TRBV29-1 and TRBJ2-2, with 13 bases identical to TRBD2. V dropped 6 bases and J dropped 6; count of bases not matched to a gene: 10. The CDR3 is 16 residues long. Germline V CDR1 and CDR2: SQVTM, ANQGSEA. CDR3 region: CSVKLAGGPKAGELFF. The DNA of the CDR3 is TGCAGCGTGAAACTAGCGGGAGGGCCAAAAGCCGGGGAGCTGTTTTTT.

This clonotype was detected ten times or more. The rearrangement links TRBV28 to TRBJ1-1; D unresolved. Trimming took 5 bases from V and 6 from J, leaving 10 bases between them. The CDR3 consists of 12 residues. Germline CDR1 is MDHEN and CDR2 is SYDVKM. The CDR3 loop is CASSTPAAEAFF. Written as DNA, the CDR3 is TGTGCCAGCAGTACCCCGGCCGCTGAAGCTTTCTTT.

The sample holds many counts of this clonotype. The chain joins TRBV6-2 or TRBV6-3 to TRBJ2-3; no clear D gene. The CDR3 is made up of 15 amino acids. Germline V gene sequence: CDR1 MNHEY, CDR2 SVGEGT. Trimming removed 3 bases from V and 0 bases from J, with 10 bases in between. The chain's CDR3 is CASSYLIPSTDTQYF. In nucleotides, the CDR3 is TGTGCCAGCAGTTATCTTATCCCTAGCACAGATACGCAGTATTTT.

This clonotype was detected a few times. One base away lies a much larger clone, so this may be a sequencing read error. CDR3 bases: TGTGCCAGCAGCTTATCCGGGACTAGCGGCTACAATGAGCAGTTCTTC. Its protein is CASSLSGTSGYNEQFF. The chain is built from TRBV11-3 and TRBJ2-1, with 11 bases lining up with TRBD2. V shed 2 bases, J shed 3 bases, and the junction held 3 bases outside the gene matches. Germline assignment: CDR1 SGHNT and CDR2 YENEEA. The CDR3 is 16 amino acids. The whole variable domain, remainder taken from reference TRBV11-3 and TRBJ2-1, is EAGVVQSPRYKIIEKKQPVAFWCNPISGHNTLYWYLQNLGQGPELLIRYENEEAVDDSQLPKDRFSAERLKGVDSTLKIQPAELGDSAVYLCASSLSGTSGYNEQFFGPGTRLTVL.

This sequence joins TRBV6-2 or TRBV6-3 and TRBJ2-7; 7 nucleotides agree with TRBD2. The CDR3 loop spans 15 amino acids. The germline V gene has CDR1 MNHEY and CDR2 SVGEGT. The trim removed 10 bases at V and 2 bases at J, leaving 14 bases unmatched. The CDR3 DNA reads as TGTGCCACCCGGGAGGCAAGGGGTGAAACCTACGAGCAGTACTTC. The encoded protein is CATREARGETYEQYF.

This clonotype was seen a handful of times. The rearrangement links TRBV20-1 to TRBJ1-4; TRBD1 matches 7 bases. This CDR3 contains 15 residues. The junction had 14 bases not matched to a gene; V was cut back by 6 bases and J by 7 bases. Germline CDR1 DFQATT, CDR2 SNEGSKA (reference sequence). CDR3 sequence: CSATEYRGGIEKLFF. CDR3 sequence (DNA): TGCAGTGCGACGGAGTACAGGGGTGGGATTGAAAAACTGTTTTTT.

This clonotype came up many times. Here the CDR3 reads CASSPGPLAKNIQYF. DNA for the CDR3: TGTGCCAGCAGCCCTGGGCCCTTAGCCAAAAACATTCAGTACTTC. This chain joins TRBV11-2 and TRBJ2-4; D not resolved. CDR1 is SGHAT and CDR2 is FQNNGV in the germline V gene. The CDR3 covers 15 residues. V was trimmed by 5 bases and J by 0 bases, leaving 11 bases between them.

This clonotype was detected many times. The genes are TRBV6-1 and TRBJ2-7; no definite D call. The CDR3 spans 15 residues. Trimming pared 5 bases from V and 0 bases from J, leaving 14 bases between. The germline CDR1 and CDR2 sequences are MNHNS and SASEGT. CDR3: CASSPQKGYSYEQYF. The CDR3 DNA sequence: TGTGCCAGCAGTCCCCAAAAAGGGTACTCCTACGAGCAGTACTTC.

This clonotype was detected ten times or more. The junction departs from germline at one end; a sequencing error may be responsible. The chain uses TRBV5-1 and TRBJ2-7; 8 bases are shared with TRBD1. Germline values: CDR1 SGHRS, CDR2 YFSETQ. CDR3 length: 16 amino acids. DNA of the CDR3: TGTGCCAGCAGCTTGAGAACGACAGGGGCACCCTACGAGCAGTACTTC. Protein product: CASSLRTTGAPYEQYF.

A few counts support this clonotype. This rearrangement joins TRBV7-8 to TRBJ2-7; 9 bases align to TRBD1. CDR1 and CDR2 (germline): SGHVS, FQNEAQ. The CDR3 extends over 16 amino acids. The J segment lost 7 bases and the V segment lost 2 bases, leaving 12 bases of the junction unmatched. CDR3 in amino acids: CASSLYRGRPVGEQYF. CDR3 coding DNA: TGTGCCAGCAGCTTATACAGGGGGCGTCCCGTGGGGGAGCAGTACTTC.

This clonotype was recorded at least ten times. V is TRBV28 and J is TRBJ2-7, with D tentatively TRBD2 (5 bases). This CDR3 is built from 14 residues. Germline CDR1 reads MDHEN; CDR2 reads SYDVKM. Trimming removed 1 base from V and 6 bases from J, with 13 bases in between. The CDR3 here is CASSLFGELLEQYF. The CDR3 DNA reads as TGTGCCAGCAGTTTATTCGGGGAACTCCTCGAGCAGTACTTC.

This clonotype was seen more than once but under ten times. The rearrangement links TRBV25-1 to TRBJ2-5; 7 bases align to TRBD2. Per germline, CDR1 MGHDK and CDR2 SYGVNS. J lost 5 bases, V lost 3 bases, and 3 bases had no gene match. The CDR3 runs to 13 residues. The CDR3 region has the DNA TGTGCCAGCAGTGAGAGACTAGCCGAGACCCAGTACTTC. Its protein product is CASSERLAETQYF. The variable domain in full, completed from reference TRBV25-1 and TRBJ2-5, reads EADIYQTPRYLVIGTGKKITLECSQTMGHDKMYWYQQDPGMELHLIHYSYGVNSTEKGDLSSESTVSRIRTEHFPLTLESARPSHTSQYLCASSERLAETQYFGPGTRLLVL.

The chain uses TRBV19 and TRBJ1-1; D unresolved. The CDR3 contains 12 residues. V shed 5 bases and J shed 5 bases, with 9 bases lying between them. The germline V gene encodes CDR1 LNHDA and CDR2 SQIVND (reference sequence). The CDR3 here is CASSQFSTEAFF. The CDR3 nucleotides are TGTGCCAGTAGTCAATTTAGTACTGAAGCTTTCTTT.

This clonotype was detected many times. The DNA of the CDR3 is TGTGCCAGCAAAAACTCGCCCACAGATACGCAGTATTTT. Its protein is CASKNSPTDTQYF. The chain couples TRBV2 to TRBJ2-3; D is unclear. In germline, CDR1 is SNHLY, CDR2 FYNNEI. This CDR3 has 13 amino acids. Trimming removed 7 bases from V and 2 bases from J, with 10 bases in between.